Below are 7 T cell receptor beta chains sequenced from a single sample in a study of early T cells in non-severe SARS-CoV-2 infection. TCRdb itself ran the 5' RACE reads through MiXCR, one entry per CDR3 protein. The top ten clones hold around 1.4% of a sample with around 65,000 distinct CDR3 sequences, roughly 12% of them seen once. Here the sequenced sample was whole blood, taken at baseline. The source of these receptors is an adult who was a healthcare worker with PCR-confirmed SARS-CoV-2 infection or an uninfected control (not recorded which).

The CDR3 nucleotides are TGCAGCGTAATGACAGGGGGCCCTGAAGCTTTCTTT. Protein sequence: CSVMTGGPEAFF. This chain links TRBV29-1 with TRBJ1-1; the match to TRBD1 covers 10 bases. Germline V gives CDR1 SQVTM, CDR2 ANQGSEA. After removal of 6 bases from V and 6 bases from J, the junction contained 4 bases not matched to a gene. This CDR3 region has 12 residues.

The chain recombines TRBV4-2 with TRBJ2-2; 8 nucleotides agree with TRBD2. This CDR3 comprises 18 residues. CDR1 is LGHNA and CDR2 is YNFKEQ in the germline V gene. V trimming: 2 bases; J trimming: 5 bases; junction bases outside the gene matches: 13. CDR3 amino acids: CASSQIGSGVPGTGELFF. The CDR3 DNA reads as TGTGCCAGCAGCCAAATCGGTAGCGGGGTTCCGGGAACCGGGGAGCTGTTTTTT.

This clonotype was seen more than once but under ten times. J is TRBJ1-5 and V is TRBV7-9, with D perhaps TRBD1 (5 bases). Germline assignment: CDR1 SEHNR and CDR2 FQNEAQ (reference sequence). The CDR3 runs 14 residues. V lost 6 bases to trimming and J lost 2 bases, with 11 bases between them. The CDR3: CASSYRDGNQPQHF. The CDR3 DNA follows: TGTGCCAGCAGTTACCGGGACGGCAATCAGCCCCAGCATTTT.

The chain couples TRBV27 to TRBJ2-3, with D perhaps TRBD1 (6 bases). Trimming removed 5 bases at V and 6 bases at J, with 21 bases between. CDR3 length: 16 amino acids. Germline assignment: CDR1 MNHEY and CDR2 SMNVEV (reference sequence). DNA for the CDR3: TGTGCCAGCAGTATTGTCCGGGACACACCTTGGGATACGCAGTATTTT. Its protein product is CASSIVRDTPWDTQYF.

This clonotype turned up a few times. The chain is built from TRBV5-1 and TRBJ2-5, with D possibly being TRBD1 (7 bases). V was shortened by 0 bases and J by 4 bases, with 13 bases between the two germline ends. This CDR3 has 15 amino acids. CDR1 SGHRS and CDR2 YFSETQ come from the germline V gene. This CDR3 reads CASSLAAGGTETQYF. DNA of the CDR3: TGCGCCAGCAGCTTGGCGGCAGGGGGGACAGAGACCCAGTACTTC. Based on the CDR3 plus reference TRBV5-1 and TRBJ2-5, the full variable domain is KAGVTQTPRYLIKTRGQQVTLSCSPISGHRSVSWYQQTPGQGLQFLFEYFSETQRNKGNFPGRFSGRQFSNSRSEMNVSTLELGDSALYLCASSLAAGGTETQYFGPGTRLLVL.

The rearrangement links TRBV7-2 to TRBJ2-2, with 11 nucleotides matching TRBD1. This CDR3 has 15 amino acids. The V segment lost 5 bases and the J segment 5 bases; nucleotides outside the gene matches: 4. In germline, CDR1 is SGHTA, CDR2 FQGNSA. The CDR3 DNA reads as TGTGCCAGCAGCCCCCGGGACAGGGGGACCGGGGAGCTGTTTTTT. Amino acids: CASSPRDRGTGELFF.

This clonotype was observed a few times. The rearrangement joins TRBV30 to TRBJ2-7, with 7 positions matching TRBD2. The CDR3 contains 13 residues. V was pared by 7 bases and J by 2 bases, with 8 bases of the junction left unmatched. Germline values: CDR1 GTSNPN, CDR2 SVGIG (reference sequence). CDR3 in amino acids: CASSAGSTYEQYF. CDR3 DNA sequence: TGTGCCTCGTCAGCGGGGTCAACCTACGAGCAGTACTTC.